This T cell receptor beta chain came from a study of T cells in localized non-small cell lung cancer (dated by TCRdb to 2018 to 2021). Context from the whole study: The study examined T cell repertoires in a few hundred patients with early-stage NSCLC and compared tumors with uninvolved tumor-adjacent lungs. All 240 or so NSCLC patients in the cohort were treatment-naive and had localized lung tumors that were resected. Of the NSCLC patients, fewer than 150 were male and approximately 110 were female, and the mean age was approximately 69 years. On the study overall, not on this receptor specifically: Longer overall survival was associated with higher blood T cell density, whereas shorter survival was associated with higher adjacent-lung clonality. Multi-region tumor sequencing was not performed, so intratumor heterogeneity could not be excluded. Because the study design was exploratory, TCR variables were selected using unadjusted p-values without false-discovery rate correction. A median of roughly 60 of the top 100 tumor clones were detected in paired uninvolved adjacent lung, and approximately 28 of these tumor clones were also found among the top 100 clones of the paired uninvolved adjacent lung. Uninvolved tumor-adjacent lung showed the highest T cell clonality, higher than tumor, which suggests more focused antigenic responses in the adjacent lung.

About this clone itself: The specificity of this receptor is unknown. No much larger clonotype is one base removed from it; base qualities were not supplied.

The CDR3 runs 12 amino acids, cysteine and phenylalanine included. The CDR3 DNA has 36 bases and is translated from base 1. According to the germline V gene, CDR1 reads MDHEN and CDR2 reads SYDVKM. A distance of 14 bases separates the germline ends of V and J, which lose 5 bases and 11 bases respectively. The immunoSEQ Assay was used to sequence TCR beta CDR3 regions from DNA. Processing in the source paper ran as follows. To compute T cell density, TCR beta template counts were normalized to usable DNA, which was estimated by amplifying housekeeping genes. Richness was estimated using the preseqR package, with extrapolation to 400,000 templates for PBMC samples and to 120,000 templates for tissue samples. Clonality was defined by subtracting Pielou's evenness from one. Differential abundance testing on productive amino-acid clonotypes, with a minimum total count of 5 and an alpha of 0.1, was used to identify tissue-enriched TCRs. The Jaccard Index and the Morisita Overlap Index were used to quantify repertoire overlap between compartments. TCR beta CDR3s were clustered by GLIPH together with public tetramer-defined viral CDR3s, and at least three viral sequences plus V-gene enrichment were required for viral motifs. In its TCRdb copy, this immuneACCESS table keeps in-frame sequences only and misses some clones. Where compared with another copy, unresolved V genes explain less than half of these, and the others have no known cause. The V and J calls and clone size are taken from that table; D and trimming were inferred from the DNA. The sample profile shows around 54,000 clones; roughly 90% of them were found once. About 18% of the sample is taken by the ten largest.

At diagnosis, tumor, uninvolved tumor-adjacent lung and peripheral blood were collected and then preserved as a mix of FFPE and fresh-frozen material. For TCR repertoire profiling, blood samples were analyzed as peripheral blood mononuclear cells. The TCR sequence derives from a male donor aged 60 or older with stage III squamous cell lung carcinoma. The source material was peripheral blood, sampled before any cancer treatment. The chain is encoded by TRBV28 joined to TRBJ2-3; no D gene call is confident. The CDR3 protein sequence reads: CASSPPWQRQYF. In nucleotides, the sequence is TGTGCCAGCAGTCCCCCCTGGCAGAGGCAGTATTTT.